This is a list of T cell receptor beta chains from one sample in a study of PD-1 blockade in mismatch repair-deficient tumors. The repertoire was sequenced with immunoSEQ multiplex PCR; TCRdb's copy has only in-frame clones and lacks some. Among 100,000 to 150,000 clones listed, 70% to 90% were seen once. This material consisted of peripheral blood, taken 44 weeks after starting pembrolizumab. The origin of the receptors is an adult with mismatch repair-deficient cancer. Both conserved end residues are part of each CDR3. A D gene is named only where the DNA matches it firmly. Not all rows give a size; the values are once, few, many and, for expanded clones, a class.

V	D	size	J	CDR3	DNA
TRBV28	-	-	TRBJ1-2	CASSLSQGSQGYTF	TGTGCCAGCAGTTTAAGTCAAGGTTCCCAAGGGTACACCTTC
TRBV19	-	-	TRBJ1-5	CASRPSHGSNQPQHF	TGTGCCAGTAGGCCCTCCCACGGGTCCAATCAGCCCCAGCATTTT
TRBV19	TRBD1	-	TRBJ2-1	CASSGQGSNGGQFF	TGTGCCAGTAGCGGACAGGGATCCAACGGGGGGCAGTTCTTC
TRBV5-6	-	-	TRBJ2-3	CATRPRQGLGTQYF	TGTGCCACCCGTCCGCGGCAGGGGTTGGGTACGCAGTATTTT
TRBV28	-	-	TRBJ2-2	CASSFPNTGELFF	TGTGCCAGCAGTTTTCCCAACACCGGGGAGCTGTTTTTT
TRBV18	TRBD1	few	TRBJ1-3	CASSLRQGEGNTIYF	TGTGCCAGCTCACTTCGACAGGGGGAAGGAAACACCATATATTTT
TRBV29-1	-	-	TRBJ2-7	CSVGGGGSYEQYF	TGCAGCGTTGGGGGCGGTGGCTCCTACGAGCAGTACTTC
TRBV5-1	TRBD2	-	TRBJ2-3	CASSLATSGGPGDTQYF	TGCGCCAGCAGCTTGGCAACTAGCGGGGGGCCAGGTGATACGCAGTATTTT
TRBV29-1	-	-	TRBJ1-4	CSVQEGHEKLFF	TGCAGCGTGCAGGAGGGTCATGAAAAACTGTTTTTT
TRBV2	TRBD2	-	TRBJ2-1	CASSYTSGSSYNEQFF	TGTGCCAGCAGTTATACTAGCGGAAGCTCCTACAATGAGCAGTTCTTC
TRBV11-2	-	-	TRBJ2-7	CASSLRTDGEQYF	TGTGCCAGCAGCTTAAGGACCGACGGGGAGCAGTACTTC
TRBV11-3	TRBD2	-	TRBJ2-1	CASSLRDYSYNEQFF	TGTGCCAGCAGCTTGAGGGACTACTCCTACAATGAGCAGTTCTTC
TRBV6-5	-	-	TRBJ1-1	CASSYSMSGRTEAFF	TGTGCCAGCAGTTACTCGATGTCGGGGCGGACTGAAGCTTTCTTT
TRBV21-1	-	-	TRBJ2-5	CASSALSGNQETQYF	TGTGCCAGCAGCGCCCTTAGCGGGAACCAAGAGACCCAGTACTTC
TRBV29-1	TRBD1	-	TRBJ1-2	CSVEGDRGHGYTF	TGCAGCGTTGAAGGCGACAGGGGGCATGGCTACACCTTC
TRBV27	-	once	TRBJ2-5	CASSLTGPTGETQYF	TGTGCCAGCAGTTTAACAGGCCCAACAGGGGAGACCCAGTACTTC
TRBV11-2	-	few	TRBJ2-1	CASSLVPRGVSSEQFF	TGTGCCAGCAGCTTAGTCCCCAGGGGAGTTTCTAGTGAGCAGTTCTTC
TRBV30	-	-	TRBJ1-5	CAWSSEYQPQHF	TGTGCCTGGAGTTCAGAATATCAGCCCCAGCATTTT
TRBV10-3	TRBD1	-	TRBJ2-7	CAISEVGTGGLEQYF	TGTGCCATCAGTGAGGTCGGGACAGGGGGCCTCGAGCAGTACTTC
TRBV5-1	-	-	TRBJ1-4	CASSLERTAATNEKLFF	TGCGCCAGCAGCTTGGAGAGGACGGCTGCAACTAATGAAAAACTGTTTTTT
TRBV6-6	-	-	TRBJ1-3	CASSYSESSGNTIYF	TGTGCCAGCAGTTACTCAGAGAGCTCTGGAAACACCATATATTTT
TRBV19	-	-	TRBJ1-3	CASSIGRSSGNTIYF	TGTGCCAGTAGTATAGGCCGGAGCTCTGGAAACACCATATATTTT
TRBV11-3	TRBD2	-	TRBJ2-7	CASSLTSGRADWNYEQYF	TGTGCCAGCAGCTTAACTAGCGGGAGGGCCGATTGGAATTACGAGCAGTACTTC